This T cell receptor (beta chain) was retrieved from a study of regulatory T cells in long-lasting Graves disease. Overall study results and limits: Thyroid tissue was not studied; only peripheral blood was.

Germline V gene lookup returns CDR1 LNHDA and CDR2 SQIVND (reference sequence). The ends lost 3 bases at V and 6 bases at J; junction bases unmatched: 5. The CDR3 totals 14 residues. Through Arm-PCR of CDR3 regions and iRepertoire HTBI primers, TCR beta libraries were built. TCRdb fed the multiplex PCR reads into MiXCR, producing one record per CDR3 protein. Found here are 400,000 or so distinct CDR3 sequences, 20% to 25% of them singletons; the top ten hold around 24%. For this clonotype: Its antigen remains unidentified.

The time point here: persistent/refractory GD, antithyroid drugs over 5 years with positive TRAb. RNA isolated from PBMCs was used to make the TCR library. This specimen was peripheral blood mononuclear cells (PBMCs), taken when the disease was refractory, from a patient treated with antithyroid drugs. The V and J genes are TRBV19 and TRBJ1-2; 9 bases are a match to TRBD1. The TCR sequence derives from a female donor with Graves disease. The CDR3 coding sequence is TGTGCCAGTAGTATCCGAACAGGGGGCAATGGCTACACCTTC. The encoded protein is CASSIRTGGNGYTF.